A selection of T cell receptor beta chains follows, all from one sample in a study of PD-1 blockade in classical Hodgkin lymphoma. Clones were sequenced by immunoSEQ multiplex PCR, and TCRdb holds only the in-frame ones, with some missing. The sample yields approximately 46,000 clones, 65% to 85% seen once. Material: peripheral blood mononuclear cells (PBMCs), obtained at baseline. The receptors here all came from a human donor with classical Hodgkin lymphoma. The CDR3 runs from the conserved cysteine through the conserved F or W. The D gene is left open where the match is weak. The size field is filled for only some rows; it gives once, few, many or a size class.

d_gene	abundance	j_gene	v_gene	CDR3nt	CDR3aa
.	.	TRBJ2-2	TRBV5-4	TGTGCCAGCAGCTTGGCCGGGGCGGGGACCGGGGAGCTGTTTTTT	CASSLAGAGTGELFF
.	.	TRBJ2-3	TRBV11-3	TGTGCCAGCAGCCCCGGGTTCACAGATACGCAGTATTTT	CASSPGFTDTQYF
.	.	TRBJ1-1	TRBV5-1	TGCGCCAGCAGCTTGGAACAGGGTAGGACTGAAGCTTTCTTT	CASSLEQGRTEAFF
.	.	TRBJ1-4	TRBV9	TGTGCCAGCAGCGTCTTCGGACATTGGAATGAAAAACTGTTTTTT	CASSVFGHWNEKLFF
.	.	TRBJ1-1	TRBV6-6	TGTGCCAGCCGAATGAACACTGAAGCTTTCTTT	CASRMNTEAFF
.	.	TRBJ2-7	TRBV27	TGTGCCAGCGGAAGATCTTTCTCGGGGGCCTACGAGCAGTACTTC	CASGRSFSGAYEQYF
.	.	TRBJ2-7	TRBV19	TGTGCCAGTAGTACCTTAGACACCCGACTCTACGAGCAGTACTTC	CASSTLDTRLYEQYF
TRBD1	.	TRBJ2-1	TRBV11-2	TGTGCCAGCAGCTTAGGGACAGGTCGCTACAATGAGCAGTTCTTC	CASSLGTGRYNEQFF
TRBD1	.	TRBJ2-7	TRBV5-6	TGTGCCAGCACTACAGGGGGTTACGAGCAGTACTTC	CASTTGGYEQYF
.	.	TRBJ2-2	TRBV2	TGTGCCAGCACCCAGATCAACACCGGGGAGCTGTTTTTT	CASTQINTGELFF
.	few	TRBJ1-1	TRBV5-1	TGCGCCAGCAGGTCAGTGAACACTGAAGCTTTCTTT	CASRSVNTEAFF
.	.	TRBJ1-1	TRBV12-5	TGTGCTAGTGGTTTGGTATGGGGAGGGGGGACTGAAGCTTTCTTT	CASGLVWGGGTEAFF
TRBD1	.	TRBJ1-1	TRBV30	TGTGCCTGGAGTCTGGGACAGGGAAGTGAAGCTTTCTTT	CAWSLGQGSEAFF
.	.	TRBJ1-2	TRBV18	TGTGCCAGCACACCGGGGGGCGCGGGCTACACCTTC	CASTPGGAGYTF
.	.	TRBJ2-2	TRBV11-2	TGTGCCAGCAGGCCTGTTGGGGGTGGAGGAGCCGGGGAGCTGTTTTTT	CASRPVGGGGAGELFF
.	.	TRBJ2-5	TRBV9	TGTGCCAGCAGCGTAGCGGTAGTGGGGGAGACCCAGTACTTC	CASSVAVVGETQYF
.	.	TRBJ1-5	TRBV12-1	TGTGCCAGCAGCTCAAGTGAGAGCCCGCGCCAGCCCCAGCATTTT	CASSSSESPRQPQHF
.	few	TRBJ1-1	TRBV7-5	TGTGTCAGAAGCTTTGTACAGGGATCTCCCCCCCGTTACATGAACACTGAAGCTTTCTTT	CVRSFVQGSPPRYMNTEAFF
.	.	TRBJ1-6	TRBV7-9	TGTGCCAGCAGCTTATCCGGGTTACCAAATTCACCCCTCCACTTT	CASSLSGLPNSPLHF
.	.	TRBJ2-7	TRBV30	TGTGCCTGGAGTGTTGGGCATTCCTACGAGCAGTACTTC	CAWSVGHSYEQYF
.	.	TRBJ2-2	TRBV27	TGTGCCAGTGGAGGGAGAGGGCCCACCGGGGAGCTGTTTTTT	CASGGRGPTGELFF
TRBD2	.	TRBJ2-3	TRBV5-1	TGCGCCAGCAGCCCTCTAGCGGGGGGCGCGGATACGCAGTATTTT	CASSPLAGGADTQYF
.	.	TRBJ1-5	TRBV30	TGTGCCTGGAGCACATCCGGGGGCAATCAGCCCCAGCATTTT	CAWSTSGGNQPQHF
.	once	TRBJ1-4	TRBV19	TGTGCCAGTAGTATAAGGGGTCGGGAAAAACTGTTTTTT	CASSIRGREKLFF
.	.	TRBJ1-1	TRBV30	TGTGCCCGTACTAAGGTCATGAACACTGAAGCTTTCTTT	CARTKVMNTEAFF
.	.	TRBJ1-2	TRBV6-5	TGTGCCAGCAGTTACAGGGTTGGTAGCTACACCTTC	CASSYRVGSYTF
TRBD1	.	TRBJ2-2	TRBV11-2	TGTGCCAGCAGCTTAGCTGACAGGGGGCTAGGCGGGGAGCTGTTTTTT	CASSLADRGLGGELFF
.	.	TRBJ2-5	TRBV6-1	TGTGCCAGCAGTGAACCGGCCCTCGCGGAAGAGACCCAGTACTTC	CASSEPALAEETQYF
.	few	TRBJ2-2	TRBV6-6	TGTGCCAGCAGCCGGGGCGTAACGAACACCGGGGAGCTGTTTTTT	CASSRGVTNTGELFF
TRBD1	.	TRBJ2-3	TRBV9	TGTGCCAGCAGCGGACCTCGACAGGGAGCAGATACGCAGTATTTT	CASSGPRQGADTQYF
TRBD1	medium-sized	TRBJ1-2	TRBV4-1	TGCGCCAGCAGCCAGACAACAACAGGGGGCGGCTATGGCTACACCTTC	CASSQTTTGGGYGYTF
.	few	TRBJ1-2	TRBV10-3	TGTGCCATCAGTGAGTCGGGAGGGCACCTCAACTATGGCTACACCTTC	CAISESGGHLNYGYTF
.	.	TRBJ2-5	TRBV30	TGTGCCTGGAACCTAGTCCGAACGGAGACCCAGTACTTC	CAWNLVRTETQYF
TRBD1	.	TRBJ1-2	TRBV6-6	TGTGCCAGCAGTTACAGGGGGCTCGATGGCTACACCTTC	CASSYRGLDGYTF
TRBD2	.	TRBJ2-3	TRBV9	TGTGCCAGCAGCGTAGTAGCGGGGCGCACAGATACGCAGTATTTT	CASSVVAGRTDTQYF
.	once	TRBJ1-4	TRBV7-9	TGTGCCAGCAGCTTAGGCGCACCTACGGGAGAAAAACTGTTTTTT	CASSLGAPTGEKLFF
.	few	TRBJ1-6	TRBV28	TGTGCCAGCAGTACCTCCGGGACCTATTCACCCCTCCACTTT	CASSTSGTYSPLHF
TRBD1	.	TRBJ2-5	TRBV19	TGTGCCAGTAGTCCAGTAAATAGTGGCAGGGGGGAGACCCAGTACTTC	CASSPVNSGRGETQYF
.	.	TRBJ1-1	TRBV7-3	TGTGCCAGCAGCTTACACAGGAACACTGAAGCTTTCTTT	CASSLHRNTEAFF
.	.	TRBJ1-5	TRBV10-3	TGTGCCATCAGTGGATCCTATAGCAATCAGCCCCAGCATTTT	CAISGSYSNQPQHF
TRBD2	.	TRBJ2-2	TRBV11-2	TGTGCCAGCAGCTCCCCAGCGGGATACACCGGGGAGCTGTTTTTT	CASSSPAGYTGELFF
TRBD1	.	TRBJ1-3	TRBV18	TGTGCCAGCTCTCCCGGACAGGGTGGAAACACCATATATTTT	CASSPGQGGNTIYF
TRBD1	.	TRBJ1-1	TRBV28	TGTGCCAGCAGTCAGGGGGTTAGTGGCACTGAAGCTTTCTTT	CASSQGVSGTEAFF
.	.	TRBJ2-7	TRBV28	TGTGCCAGCAGTTTGACCGAGCAGTACTTC	CASSLTEQYF
.	.	TRBJ2-1	TRBV5-4	TGTGCCAGCAGCCCCGGGACTTTTCCGGAGTTCTTC	CASSPGTFPEFF
.	.	TRBJ1-1	TRBV5-1	TGCGCCAGCAGCTTGCAGGCGAGGACTGAAGCTTTCTTT	CASSLQARTEAFF
TRBD1	.	TRBJ1-4	TRBV5-6	TGTGCCAGCAGCGGAGGGACAGCCTTGGGTGAAAAACTGTTTTTT	CASSGGTALGEKLFF
.	.	TRBJ1-4	TRBV7-9	TGTGCCAGCAGCTCCCCAGGGGCGGGTGAAAAACTGTTTTTT	CASSSPGAGEKLFF
TRBD1	.	TRBJ1-2	TRBV27	TGTGCCAGCAGTTGGGACAGCGACCCGTATGGCTACACCTTC	CASSWDSDPYGYTF
.	.	TRBJ2-1	TRBV19	TGTGCCAGTACTATCTCTTGGAGCTCCTACAATGAGCAGTTCTTC	CASTISWSSYNEQFF
.	.	TRBJ1-1	TRBV2	TGTGCCAGCAAACCCACGGGGGTACAAGCTTTCTTT	CASKPTGVQAFF
TRBD1	medium-sized	TRBJ1-5	TRBV29-1	TGCAGCGTGGAGGGACAGGGAAATCAGCCCCAGCATTTT	CSVEGQGNQPQHF
.	.	TRBJ2-3	TRBV5-1	TGCGCCAGCAGCTTTGGATATGGGGGGAGCAGTACAGATACGCAGTATTTT	CASSFGYGGSSTDTQYF
.	.	TRBJ1-3	TRBV21-1	TGTGCCAGCAGCGCAGCAGCAGCCTGCTCTGGAAACACCATATATTTT	CASSAAAACSGNTIYF
.	.	TRBJ2-3	TRBV9	TGTGCCAGCAGCGTAGTTGAGCGGAGCACAGATACGCAGTATTTT	CASSVVERSTDTQYF